The source of this T cell receptor (beta chain) is a study of T cell clonality in common variable immunodeficiency. Study outcomes and limitations: Reportedly, TCR beta sequences from common variable immunodeficiency showed fewer deletions and N-nucleotide insertions.

This CDR3 spans 15 amino acids. V shed 5 bases and J shed 0 bases, with 11 bases lying between them. Germline assignment: CDR1 SGHTA and CDR2 FQGNSA. In this sample, this clone turned up a few times. Its antigen is still unknown. The CDR3 extends 3 residues past the end of the read, so its final part is completed from the germline J gene. Sequencing was performed with immunoSEQ multiplex PCR; in TCRdb, only in-frame clones are kept and a portion is missing. The sample holds about 20,000 clones, and no clone turns up only once. V usage is TRBV7-2 and J usage is TRBJ2-1, with no clear D. The source of this sequence is a human donor with common variable immunodeficiency. The sample consisted of peripheral blood mononuclear cells. This chain's CDR3 is CASSPSYYSYNEQFF. The CDR3 bases that were read are TGTGCCAGCAGCCCAAGCTATTACTCCTACAATGAG. Drawing the rest from reference TRBV7-2 and TRBJ2-1, the complete variable domain is GAGVSQSPSNKVTEKGKDVELRCDPISGHTALYWYRQSLGQGLEFLIYFQGNSAPDKSGLPSDRFSAERTGGSVSTLTIQRTQQEDSAVYLCASSPSYYSYNEQFFGPGTRLTVL.